A selection of T cell receptor beta chains follows, all from one sample in a study of blood T cells in healthy people across ages. A single record per CDR3 protein comes from TCRdb applying MiXCR to the 5' RACE reads. This sample carries about 780,000 distinct CDR3 sequences, around 50% of them seen once, and the ten largest clones take around 18%. Sequenced input: blood. The receptors stem from a man at least 80 years old in good health. The CDR3 runs from the conserved cysteine through the conserved F or W. D genes are given only for firm matches. Clone size is stated in some rows and not others, as once, few, many or a class when expanded.

d_gene: TRBD1; j_gene: TRBJ2-1; abundance: -; v_gene: TRBV7-9; CDR3nt: TGTGCCAGCAGCCCACGACAGGGAAGCAGTGAGCAGTTCTTC; CDR3aa: CASSPRQGSSEQFF
d_gene: -; j_gene: TRBJ2-7; abundance: -; v_gene: TRBV29-1; CDR3nt: TGCAGCGTTGGGGAAGGAGATGACTACGAGCAGTACTTC; CDR3aa: CSVGEGDDYEQYF
d_gene: -; j_gene: TRBJ1-1; abundance: -; v_gene: TRBV29-1; CDR3nt: TGCAGCGTTGAGGGGAGAGGGATCACTGAAGCTTTCTTT; CDR3aa: CSVEGRGITEAFF
d_gene: TRBD1; j_gene: TRBJ2-7; abundance: -; v_gene: TRBV3-1; CDR3nt: TGTGCCAGCAGCCAGGGACAGGGGGGGGCCGAGCAGTACTTC; CDR3aa: CASSQGQGGAEQYF
d_gene: TRBD1; j_gene: TRBJ2-5; abundance: -; v_gene: TRBV28; CDR3nt: TGTGCCAGCGCCAGGGGGATCGGGACCCAGTACTTC; CDR3aa: CASARGIGTQYF
d_gene: -; j_gene: TRBJ1-1; abundance: -; v_gene: TRBV15; CDR3nt: TGTGCCACCAGCATAACGACCTCCCTACACACTGAAGCTTTCTTT; CDR3aa: CATSITTSLHTEAFF
d_gene: TRBD2; j_gene: TRBJ2-1; abundance: -; v_gene: TRBV29-1; CDR3nt: TGCAGCGTTGAAGACTCGAGTAGCGGGAGGTTATATGAGCAGTTCTTC; CDR3aa: CSVEDSSSGRLYEQFF
d_gene: TRBD2; j_gene: TRBJ2-1; abundance: few; v_gene: TRBV20-1; CDR3nt: TGCAGTGCTAGAGGTCGTATAGCGGGCCTCAATGAGCAGTTCTTC; CDR3aa: CSARGRIAGLNEQFF
d_gene: -; j_gene: TRBJ1-5; abundance: -; v_gene: TRBV7-8; CDR3nt: TGTGCCAGCAGCTTAGCGACAGTCAATGGGCCCCAGCATTTT; CDR3aa: CASSLATVNGPQHF
d_gene: -; j_gene: TRBJ2-1; abundance: few; v_gene: TRBV7-9; CDR3nt: TGTGCCAGCAGCACCACAGAGATTAGCTCCTACAATGAGCAGTTCTTC; CDR3aa: CASSTTEISSYNEQFF
d_gene: TRBD2; j_gene: TRBJ2-3; abundance: -; v_gene: TRBV28; CDR3nt: TGTGCCAGCAGTCCCCAGCGGGGGGCCACAGATACGCAGTATTTT; CDR3aa: CASSPQRGATDTQYF
d_gene: TRBD1; j_gene: TRBJ2-5; abundance: once; v_gene: TRBV6-2/TRBV6-3; CDR3nt: TGTGCCAGCAGAGCAGGGGGCAGGGGGCAAGAGACCCAGTACTTC; CDR3aa: CASRAGGRGQETQYF
d_gene: -; j_gene: TRBJ2-4; abundance: -; v_gene: TRBV6-5; CDR3nt: TGTGCCAGCAGCCGAGGGACTGAACTCAAAAACATTCAGTACTTC; CDR3aa: CASSRGTELKNIQYF
d_gene: -; j_gene: TRBJ2-1; abundance: -; v_gene: TRBV27; CDR3nt: TGTGCCAGCAAGGACAGCGGGCTTAACAATGAGCAGTTCTTC; CDR3aa: CASKDSGLNNEQFF
d_gene: -; j_gene: TRBJ2-3; abundance: few; v_gene: TRBV9; CDR3nt: TGTGCCAGCAGCTCATGGGGCGGCGGAGGGTCAGATACGCAGTATTTT; CDR3aa: CASSSWGGGGSDTQYF
d_gene: TRBD2; j_gene: TRBJ2-5; abundance: -; v_gene: TRBV20-1; CDR3nt: TGCAGTGCTAGGTCGGGGAGGTCCCTAGCGGGAGTTCGGGAGACCCAGTACTTC; CDR3aa: CSARSGRSLAGVRETQYF
d_gene: TRBD2; j_gene: TRBJ2-5; abundance: -; v_gene: TRBV25-1; CDR3nt: TGTGCCAGCAGTGAAAGGACTAGCGGGTTGCAAGAGACCCAGTACTTC; CDR3aa: CASSERTSGLQETQYF
d_gene: TRBD2; j_gene: TRBJ2-1; abundance: -; v_gene: TRBV7-9; CDR3nt: TGTGCCAGCAGCTACCCGGGACTAAGAGGAATTTTAGGGCAGTTCTTC; CDR3aa: CASSYPGLRGILGQFF
d_gene: -; j_gene: TRBJ2-1; abundance: -; v_gene: TRBV10-3; CDR3nt: TGTGCCATCAGTGAGTCAGAGACAGTCAATGAGCAGTTCTTC; CDR3aa: CAISESETVNEQFF
d_gene: -; j_gene: TRBJ1-6; abundance: few; v_gene: TRBV2; CDR3nt: TGTGCCAGCAGTGGAGAAGCACCCCTCCACTTT; CDR3aa: CASSGEAPLHF
d_gene: TRBD1; j_gene: TRBJ2-7; abundance: -; v_gene: TRBV20-1; CDR3nt: TGCAGTGCTAGAGCACAGGGGGCTCTTAGCAATCAGTACTTC; CDR3aa: CSARAQGALSNQYF
d_gene: -; j_gene: TRBJ2-3; abundance: -; v_gene: TRBV5-1; CDR3nt: TGCGCCAGCAGCGGGGGTCGGGGCACAGATACGCAGTATTTT; CDR3aa: CASSGGRGTDTQYF
d_gene: -; j_gene: TRBJ2-7; abundance: -; v_gene: TRBV24-1; CDR3nt: TGTGCCACCAGTGATAGATCGCGGGGTTCTTACGAGCAGTACTTC; CDR3aa: CATSDRSRGSYEQYF
d_gene: TRBD2; j_gene: TRBJ2-7; abundance: -; v_gene: TRBV29-1; CDR3nt: TGCAGCGTTGAAGCGGGACTAGCTTACGAGCAGTACTTC; CDR3aa: CSVEAGLAYEQYF